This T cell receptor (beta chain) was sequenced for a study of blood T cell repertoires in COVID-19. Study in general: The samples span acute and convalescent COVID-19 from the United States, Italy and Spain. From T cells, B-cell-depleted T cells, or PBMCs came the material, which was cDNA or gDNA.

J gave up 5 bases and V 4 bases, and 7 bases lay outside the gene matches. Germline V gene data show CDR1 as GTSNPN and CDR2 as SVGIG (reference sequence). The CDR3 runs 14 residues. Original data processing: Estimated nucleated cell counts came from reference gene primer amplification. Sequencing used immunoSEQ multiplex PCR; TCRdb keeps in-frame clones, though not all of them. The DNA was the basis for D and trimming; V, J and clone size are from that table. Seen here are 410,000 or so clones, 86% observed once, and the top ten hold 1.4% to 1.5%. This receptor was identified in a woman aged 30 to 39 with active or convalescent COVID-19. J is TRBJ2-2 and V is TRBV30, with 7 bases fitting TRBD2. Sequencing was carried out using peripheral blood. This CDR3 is CAWNGGSYTGELFF. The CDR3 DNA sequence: TGTGCCTGGAACGGCGGGAGCTATACCGGGGAGCTGTTTTTT.